The TCR beta chain under discussion was sequenced for a study of CD8 T cells in ankylosing spondylitis. Findings and limits, study-wide: Disease-linked clones displayed a CD8+ phenotype and appeared relatively rarely in peripheral blood. It appeared that ankylosing spondylitis blood was characterized by a TCR beta motif of under ten highly homologous variants. A subset of motif variants has previously been described in the synovial fluid and blood of reactive arthritis.

This clonotype was seen repeatedly, ten times or more. No antigen is known for it. In making TCR beta libraries, quantitative 5'-RACE with molecular barcodes was used. TCRdb itself ran the 5' RACE reads through MiXCR, one entry per CDR3 protein. Found here are some 130,000 distinct CDR3 sequences, around 6.6% of them singletons; the top ten hold roughly an eighth. This CDR3 is built from 13 residues. Per the germline V gene, CDR1 is MNHNY and CDR2 is SVGAGI (reference sequence). Between the trimmed V and J ends, which lost 5 bases and 3 bases, there was a span of 10 bases. Source material: blood, either unsorted or a sorted T cell fraction (not recorded which). The chain joins TRBV6-6 to TRBJ1-1, with a weak D call TRBD1 (5 bases). The sequence was collected from a female donor with ankylosing spondylitis or in good health (not recorded which). Written as DNA, the CDR3 is TGTGCCAGCAGTACTGGGGGGGACACTGAAGCTTTCTTT. The encoded protein is CASSTGGDTEAFF.